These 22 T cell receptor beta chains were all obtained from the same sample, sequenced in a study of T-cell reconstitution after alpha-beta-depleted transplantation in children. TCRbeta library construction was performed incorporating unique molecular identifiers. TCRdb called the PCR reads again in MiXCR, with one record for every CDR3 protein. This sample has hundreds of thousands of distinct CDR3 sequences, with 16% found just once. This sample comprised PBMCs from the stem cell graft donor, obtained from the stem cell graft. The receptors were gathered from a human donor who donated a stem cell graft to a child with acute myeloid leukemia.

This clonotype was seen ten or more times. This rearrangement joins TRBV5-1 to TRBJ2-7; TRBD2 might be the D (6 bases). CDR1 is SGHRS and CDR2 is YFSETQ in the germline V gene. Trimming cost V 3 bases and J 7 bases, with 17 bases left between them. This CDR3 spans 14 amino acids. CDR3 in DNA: TGCGCCAGCAGCTCCGCCGGAGGGGCCTGGGAGCAGTACTTC. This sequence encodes CASSSAGGAWEQYF.

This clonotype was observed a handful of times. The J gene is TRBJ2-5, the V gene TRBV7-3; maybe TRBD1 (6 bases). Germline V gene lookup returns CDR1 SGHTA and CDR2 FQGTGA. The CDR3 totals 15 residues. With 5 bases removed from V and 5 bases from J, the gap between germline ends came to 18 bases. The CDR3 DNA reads TGTGCCAGCAGCCAGGGACACTCAAAGCAGGAGACCCAGTACTTC. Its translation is CASSQGHSKQETQYF.

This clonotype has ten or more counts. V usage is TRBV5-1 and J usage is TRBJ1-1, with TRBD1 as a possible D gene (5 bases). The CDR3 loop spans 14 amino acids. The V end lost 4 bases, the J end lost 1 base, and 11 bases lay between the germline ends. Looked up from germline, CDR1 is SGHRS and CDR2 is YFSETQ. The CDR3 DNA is TGCGCCAGCAGCCCCCGACAGAAGAACACTGAAGCTTTCTTT. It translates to CASSPRQKNTEAFF.

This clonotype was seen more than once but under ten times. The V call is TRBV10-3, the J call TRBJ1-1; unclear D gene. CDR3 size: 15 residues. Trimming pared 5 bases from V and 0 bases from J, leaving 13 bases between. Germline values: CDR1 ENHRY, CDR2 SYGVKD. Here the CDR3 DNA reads TGTGCCATCAGTTCCGGGGTCCTCATGAACACTGAAGCTTTCTTT. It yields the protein CAISSGVLMNTEAFF.

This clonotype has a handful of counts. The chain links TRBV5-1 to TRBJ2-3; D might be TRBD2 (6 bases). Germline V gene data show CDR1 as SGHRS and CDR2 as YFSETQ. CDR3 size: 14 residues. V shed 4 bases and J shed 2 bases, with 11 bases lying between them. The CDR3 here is CASSAGRTTDTQYF. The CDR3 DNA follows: TGCGCCAGCAGCGCGGGACGGACCACAGATACGCAGTATTTT.

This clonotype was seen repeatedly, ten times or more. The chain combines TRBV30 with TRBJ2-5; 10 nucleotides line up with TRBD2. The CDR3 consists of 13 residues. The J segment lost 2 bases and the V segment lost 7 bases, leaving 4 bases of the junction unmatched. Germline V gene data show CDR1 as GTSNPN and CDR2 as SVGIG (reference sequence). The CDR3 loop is CAFKRGGQETQYF. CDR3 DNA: TGTGCCTTCAAGCGGGGGGGACAAGAGACCCAGTACTTC.

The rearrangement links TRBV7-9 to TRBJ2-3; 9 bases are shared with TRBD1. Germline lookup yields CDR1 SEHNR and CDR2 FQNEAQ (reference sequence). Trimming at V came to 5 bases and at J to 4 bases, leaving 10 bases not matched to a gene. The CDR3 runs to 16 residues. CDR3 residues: CASSLRTGEVPDTQYF. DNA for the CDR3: TGTGCCAGCAGCCTAAGGACAGGGGAGGTCCCAGATACGCAGTATTTT.

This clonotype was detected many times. CDR3 coding DNA: TGTGCCAGCAGCCCCCGGATGATAAACAGGGTCAGCGGGGAGCTGTTTTTT. It translates to CASSPRMINRVSGELFF. The chain is built from TRBV6-2 or TRBV6-3 and TRBJ2-2; possible D gene TRBD1, 6 bases. Trimming took off 6 bases at V and 7 bases at J, with 24 bases between the two ends. In germline, CDR1 is MNHEY, CDR2 SVGEGT. This CDR3 is built from 17 residues.

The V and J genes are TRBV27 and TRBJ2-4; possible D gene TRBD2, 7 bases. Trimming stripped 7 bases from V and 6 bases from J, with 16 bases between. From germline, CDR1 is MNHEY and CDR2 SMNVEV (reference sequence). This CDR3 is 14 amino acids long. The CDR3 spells CASMARGARNIQYF. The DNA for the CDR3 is TGTGCCAGCATGGCTCGGGGGGCGAGAAACATTCAGTACTTC.

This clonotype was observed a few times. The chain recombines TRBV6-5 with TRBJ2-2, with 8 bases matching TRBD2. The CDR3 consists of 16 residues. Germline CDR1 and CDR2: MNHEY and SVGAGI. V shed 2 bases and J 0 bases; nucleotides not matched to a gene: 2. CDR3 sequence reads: CASSYREGTNTGELFF. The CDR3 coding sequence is TGTGCCAGCAGTTACCGGGAGGGGACGAACACCGGGGAGCTGTTTTTT.

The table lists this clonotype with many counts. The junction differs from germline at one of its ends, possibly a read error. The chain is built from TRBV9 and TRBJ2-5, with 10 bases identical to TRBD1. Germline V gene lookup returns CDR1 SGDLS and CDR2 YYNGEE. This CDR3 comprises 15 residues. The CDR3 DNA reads TGTCCCAGCAGCGTCGGACAGGGGGGCCAAGAGACCCAGTACTTC. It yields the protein CPSSVGQGGQETQYF.

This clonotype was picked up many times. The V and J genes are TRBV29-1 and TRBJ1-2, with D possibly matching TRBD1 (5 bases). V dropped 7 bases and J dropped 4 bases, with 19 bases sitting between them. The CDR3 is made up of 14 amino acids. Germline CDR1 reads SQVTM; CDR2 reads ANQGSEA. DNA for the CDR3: TGCAGCGCCGGACGGGCCCGAGGGGCCTATGGCTACACCTTC. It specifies CSAGRARGAYGYTF.

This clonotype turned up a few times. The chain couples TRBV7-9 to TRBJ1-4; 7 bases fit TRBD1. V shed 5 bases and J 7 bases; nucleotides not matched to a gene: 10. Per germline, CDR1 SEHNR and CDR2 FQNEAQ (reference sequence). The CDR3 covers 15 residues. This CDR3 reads CASSPWDSQGEKLFF. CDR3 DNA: TGTGCCAGCAGCCCCTGGGACAGTCAGGGTGAAAAACTGTTTTTT. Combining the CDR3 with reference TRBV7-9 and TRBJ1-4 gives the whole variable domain DTGVSQNPRHKITKRGQNVTFRCDPISEHNRLYWYRQTLGQGPEFLTYFQNEAQLEKSRLLSDRFSAERPKGSFSTLEIQRTEQGDSAMYLCASSPWDSQGEKLFFGSGTQLSVL.

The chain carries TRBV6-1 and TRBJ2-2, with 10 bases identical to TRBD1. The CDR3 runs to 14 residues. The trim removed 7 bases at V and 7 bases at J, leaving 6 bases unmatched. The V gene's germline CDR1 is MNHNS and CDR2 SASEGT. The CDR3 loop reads CASNPDRGGGELFF. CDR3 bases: TGTGCCAGCAATCCGGACAGGGGGGGCGGGGAGCTGTTTTTT.

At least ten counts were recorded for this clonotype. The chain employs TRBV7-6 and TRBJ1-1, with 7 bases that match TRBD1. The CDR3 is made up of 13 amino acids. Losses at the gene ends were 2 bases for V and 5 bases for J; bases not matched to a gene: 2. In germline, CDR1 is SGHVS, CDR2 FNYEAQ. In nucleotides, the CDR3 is TGTGCCAGCAGCTTACGACAGGGTACTGAAGCTTTCTTT. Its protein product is CASSLRQGTEAFF.

CDR3 loop: CASSEDRVYGYTF. Here the CDR3 DNA reads TGCGCCAGCAGTGAAGACAGGGTGTATGGCTACACCTTC. The V and J genes are TRBV10-1 and TRBJ1-2, with 7 bases aligning to TRBD1. Germline lookup yields CDR1 WNHNN and CDR2 SYGVQD (reference sequence). After removal of 3 bases from V and 5 bases from J, the junction contained 3 bases not matched to a gene. There are 13 residues in the CDR3.

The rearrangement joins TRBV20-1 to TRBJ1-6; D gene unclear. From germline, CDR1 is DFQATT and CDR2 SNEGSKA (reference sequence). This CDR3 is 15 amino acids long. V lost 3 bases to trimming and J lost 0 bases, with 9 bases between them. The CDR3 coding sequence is TGCAGTGCTAGCGATCGGGGCTCCTATAATTCACCCCTCCACTTT. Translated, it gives CSASDRGSYNSPLHF.

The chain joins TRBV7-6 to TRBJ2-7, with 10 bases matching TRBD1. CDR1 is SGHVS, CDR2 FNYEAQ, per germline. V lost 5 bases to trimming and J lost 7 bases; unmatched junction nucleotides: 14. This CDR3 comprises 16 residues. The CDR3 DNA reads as TGTGCCAGCAGCGTCAAGTCCGGGACAGGGGCCTGGGAGCAGTACGTC. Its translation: CASSVKSGTGAWEQYV.

As DNA, the CDR3 is TGTGCCACCAGCAGAGGAGGGACAGGGTACAATTCACCCCTCCACTTT. Translated, it gives CATSRGGTGYNSPLHF. This chain links TRBV15 with TRBJ1-6, with 9 bases that match TRBD1. V was clipped by 1 base and J by 7 bases; unmatched bases: 5. Germline CDR1 reads LNHNV; CDR2 reads YYDKDF (reference sequence). The CDR3 extends over 16 amino acids.

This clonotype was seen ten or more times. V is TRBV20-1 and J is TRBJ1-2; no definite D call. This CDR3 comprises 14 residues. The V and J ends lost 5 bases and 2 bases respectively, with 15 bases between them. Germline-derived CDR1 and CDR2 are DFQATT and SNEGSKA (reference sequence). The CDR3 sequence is CSASDKGANYGYTF. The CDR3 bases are TGCAGTGCTTCCGATAAAGGCGCCAACTATGGCTACACCTTC.

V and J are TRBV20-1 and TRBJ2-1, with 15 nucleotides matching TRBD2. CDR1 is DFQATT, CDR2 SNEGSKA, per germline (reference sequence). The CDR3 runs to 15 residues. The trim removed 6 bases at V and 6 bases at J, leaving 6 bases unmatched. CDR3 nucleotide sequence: TGCAGTGCAGGACTAGCGGGGGGGCCCGGCAATGAGCAGTTCTTC. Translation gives CSAGLAGGPGNEQFF.

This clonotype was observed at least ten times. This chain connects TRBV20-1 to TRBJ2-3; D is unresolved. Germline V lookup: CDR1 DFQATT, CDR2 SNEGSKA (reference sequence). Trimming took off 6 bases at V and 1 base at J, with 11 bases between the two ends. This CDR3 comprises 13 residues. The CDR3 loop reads CSAIPLGTDTQYF. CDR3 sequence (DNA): TGCAGTGCCATCCCCCTGGGCACAGATACGCAGTATTTT.